The sequence of this T cell receptor beta chain was determined in a study of blood T cell repertoires in COVID-19. Clones were read by immunoSEQ multiplex PCR, and TCRdb kept only the in-frame ones, dropping some. The table lists 290,000 or so clones, about 82% of them singletons, with roughly 4.6% in the top ten. The ends lost 5 bases at V and 2 bases at J; junction bases unmatched: 2. The CDR3 consists of 14 residues. The germline gives CDR1 SGHTA, CDR2 FQGNSA. The chain combines TRBV7-2 with TRBJ2-5; 10 nucleotides agree with TRBD2. Sequencing used peripheral blood. This TCR came from a man aged 45-60 years with active or convalescent COVID-19. The CDR3 region has the DNA TGTGCCAGCAGCCCGGGACTAGCGCAAGAGACCCAGTACTTC. Amino acids: CASSPGLAQETQYF. Combining the CDR3 with reference TRBV7-2 and TRBJ2-5 gives the whole variable domain GAGVSQSPSNKVTEKGKDVELRCDPISGHTALYWYRQSLGQGLEFLIYFQGNSAPDKSGLPSDRFSAERTGGSVSTLTIQRTQQEDSAVYLCASSPGLAQETQYFGPGTRLLVL.